Given below is one TCR beta chain in context. Antigen specificity is unknown. This PCR relied on a set of 60 Vbeta primers and 13 Jbeta primers. Here immunoSEQ multiplex PCR was the method, and the copy in TCRdb shows in-frame clones only, minus some. The profile shows about 160,000 clones, approximately 80% of them singletons. This specimen belongs to a study of cytomegalovirus exposure and HLA in healthy donors. Study outcomes and limitations: The study assumed roughly uniform donor sequencing depth for presence/absence analyses. Trimming of TCR beta V- and J-genes showed a link, identified in a later analysis, to a missense DCLRE1C variant.

Trimming removed 5 bases from V and 8 bases from J, with 12 bases in between. CDR1 is SGHNT and CDR2 is YENEEA in the germline V gene. This CDR3 region has 13 residues. The chain has TRBV11-3 and TRBJ2-2, with D tentatively TRBD2 (5 bases). The sequence came from a man aged 30-40 years in good health and CMV-seronegative. Sequencing was carried out using PBMCs. This chain's CDR3 is CASSPFERGELFF. The CDR3 coding sequence is TGTGCCAGCAGCCCGTTCGAGCGGGGGGAGCTGTTTTTT.